The 21 T cell receptor beta chains reported below all come from one sample, sequenced in a study of monozygotic twins with inflammatory bowel disease. For each CDR3 protein, TCRdb gives one entry from its re-call of the 5' RACE reads, without DNA. The sample table sets out about 440,000 distinct CDR3 sequences. The sample comprised blood. All receptors come from a human donor with ulcerative colitis or Crohn's disease, or a healthy co-twin of an affected twin (not recorded which).

V usage is TRBV5-1 and J usage is TRBJ1-2; the TCRdb D gene call, TRBD1, has no DNA to confirm it. The CDR3 spans 15 residues. Germline assignment: CDR1 SGHRS and CDR2 YFSETQ. The CDR3: CASSFGTGGVNGYTF.

The rearrangement links TRBV20-1 to TRBJ1-1. This CDR3 spans 14 amino acids. Germline values: CDR1 DFQATT, CDR2 SNEGSKA (reference sequence). The CDR3 protein is CSARWGNEDTEAFF.

This sequence joins TRBV6-5 and TRBJ2-3; the TCRdb D gene call, TRBD1, has no DNA to confirm it. Germline V gene sequence: CDR1 MNHEY, CDR2 SVGAGI. The CDR3 has 14 amino acids. The CDR3 loop reads CASSSRLHTDTQYF.

The V call is TRBV28, the J call TRBJ2-7; the TCRdb call, TRBD1, lacks DNA for checking. Looked up from germline, CDR1 is MDHEN and CDR2 is SYDVKM. The CDR3 loop spans 13 amino acids. The CDR3 sequence: CASRTGEGYEQYF.

The chain combines TRBV11-2 with TRBJ1-1; TCRdb gives TRBD1 as the D gene, but with no DNA this cannot be confirmed. The germline V gene has CDR1 SGHAT and CDR2 FQNNGV. The CDR3 loop spans 15 amino acids. The CDR3 protein is CASSLTGTPVDSAFF.

The chain couples TRBV5-4 to TRBJ2-7. The CDR3 contains 13 residues. Germline V lookup: CDR1 SGHNT, CDR2 YYREEE (reference sequence). The chain's CDR3 is CASSLGMDGQQYF.

The V call is TRBV7-2, the J call TRBJ1-2; TCRdb's D call of TRBD1 is untestable without DNA. Germline CDR1 SGHTA, CDR2 FQGNSA. CDR3 length equals 15 residues. The CDR3 sequence is CASSLDLGRVNGYTF.

The genes are TRBV11-2 and TRBJ2-5; TCRdb selects TRBD2, and the lack of DNA leaves this call unchecked. The CDR3 consists of 17 residues. Germline V gene sequence: CDR1 SGHAT, CDR2 FQNNGV. CDR3 in amino acids: CASSSTSGGAVRETQYF.

The chain's CDR3 is CASSQTGGSLGPDTQYF. The chain combines TRBV7-9 with TRBJ2-3; TCRdb gives TRBD2 as the D gene, but with no DNA this cannot be confirmed. This CDR3 spans 17 amino acids. The germline gives CDR1 SEHNR, CDR2 FQNEAQ (reference sequence). Combining the CDR3 with reference TRBV7-9 and TRBJ2-3 gives the whole variable domain DTGVSQNPRHKITKRGQNVTFRCDPISEHNRLYWYRQTLGQGPEFLTYFQNEAQLEKSRLLSDRFSAERPKGSFSTLEIQRTEQGDSAMYLCASSQTGGSLGPDTQYFGPGTRLTVL.

The chain has TRBV19 and TRBJ2-4; TCRdb reports TRBD2, a call that lacks DNA to check it against. The CDR3 sequence is 13 residues long. Germline CDR1 LNHDA, CDR2 SQIVND (reference sequence). CDR3 amino acids: CARPNNRDYYFYF.

The chain has TRBV3-1 and TRBJ2-6; no DNA is available, so the TRBD2 call from TCRdb remains unchecked. In germline, CDR1 is LGHDT, CDR2 YNNKEL (reference sequence). This CDR3 is built from 16 residues. The chain's CDR3 is CASSQAGGTGANVLTF.

V and J are TRBV20-1 and TRBJ2-3; TCRdb's D gene call, TRBD2, goes unchecked for lack of DNA. Looked up from germline, CDR1 is DFQATT and CDR2 is SNEGSKA (reference sequence). This CDR3 comprises 15 residues. The CDR3 here is CSASPTSAIGDTQYF.

The chain employs TRBV6-2 or TRBV6-3 and TRBJ2-7; TCRdb indicates TRBD2, and absent DNA this call remains unverified. Germline V gene data show CDR1 as MNHEY and CDR2 as SVGEGT. This CDR3 is built from 18 residues. CDR3: CASTHLAGGLTSTYEQYF.

The gene calls are TRBV12-3 or TRBV12-4 and TRBJ2-1; TCRdb lists TRBD1, though no DNA is available to test this call. The CDR3 consists of 14 residues. CDR3 protein: CASTRDVSYNEQFF.

CDR3: CAISQDSSQGYGYTF. The rearrangement joins TRBV4-3 to TRBJ1-2. Germline V CDR1 and CDR2: LGHNA, YSLEER. This CDR3 has 15 residues.

The chain joins TRBV30 to TRBJ2-7; there is no DNA to check the TCRdb D call of TRBD1. CDR3 size: 17 residues. Germline loops: CDR1 GTSNPN, CDR2 SVGIG (reference sequence). Here the CDR3 reads CAWSVDYPGRGKNEQYF.

This rearrangement joins TRBV6-1 to TRBJ1-2; TCRdb gives TRBD1 as the D gene, but with no DNA this cannot be confirmed. The CDR3 is 13 residues long. Germline loops: CDR1 MNHNS, CDR2 SASEGT. The CDR3 spells CASRPGHEYGYTF.

V gene TRBV7-2 combines with J gene TRBJ2-5. Germline V lookup: CDR1 SGHTA, CDR2 FQGNSA. This CDR3 has 12 residues. The CDR3: CASSLGPAAQYF.

The rearrangement uses TRBV20-1 and TRBJ2-7; the TCRdb D gene call, TRBD1, has no DNA to confirm it. Germline assignment: CDR1 DFQATT and CDR2 SNEGSKA (reference sequence). The CDR3 is 15 amino acids. This CDR3 is CSAARPRGTSYEQYF.

The rearrangement uses TRBV28 and TRBJ2-4; without DNA, the TCRdb call of TRBD1 cannot be checked. Per the germline V gene, CDR1 is MDHEN and CDR2 is SYDVKM. The CDR3 spans 14 residues. The CDR3 region is CASSPSAPADIQYF.

This rearrangement joins TRBV5-1 to TRBJ2-1. Germline CDR1 and CDR2: SGHRS and YFSETQ. The CDR3 totals 16 residues. CDR3: CASSLGEFPPYNEQFF.